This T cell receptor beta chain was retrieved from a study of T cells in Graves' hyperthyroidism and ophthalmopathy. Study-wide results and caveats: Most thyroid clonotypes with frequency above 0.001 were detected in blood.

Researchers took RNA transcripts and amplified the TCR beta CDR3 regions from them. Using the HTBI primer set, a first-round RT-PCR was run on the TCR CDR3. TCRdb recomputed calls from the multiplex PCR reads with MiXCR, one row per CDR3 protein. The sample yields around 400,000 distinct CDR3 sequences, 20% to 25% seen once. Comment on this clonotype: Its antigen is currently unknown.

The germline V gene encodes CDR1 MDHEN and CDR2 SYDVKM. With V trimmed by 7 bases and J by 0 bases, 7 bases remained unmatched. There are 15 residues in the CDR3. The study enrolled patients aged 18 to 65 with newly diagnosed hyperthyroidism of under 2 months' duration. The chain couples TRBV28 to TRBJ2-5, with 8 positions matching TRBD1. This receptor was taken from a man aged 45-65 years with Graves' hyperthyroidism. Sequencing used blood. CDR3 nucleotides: TGTGCCAGCACACTGGCAGGGGGCAACCAAGAGACCCAGTACTTC. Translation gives CASTLAGGNQETQYF. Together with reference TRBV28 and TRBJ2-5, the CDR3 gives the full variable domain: DVKVTQSSRYLVKRTGEKVFLECVQDMDHENMFWYRQDPGLGLRLIYFSYDVKMKEKGDIPEGYSVSREKKERFSLILESASTNQTSMYLCASTLAGGNQETQYFGPGTRLLVL.